This T cell receptor beta chain comes out of a study of regulatory T cells in long-lasting Graves disease. Building the TCR beta libraries relied on iRepertoire HTBI primers, and CDR3 regions underwent Arm-PCR. Using its own MiXCR run on the multiplex PCR reads, TCRdb lists one record per CDR3 protein. The repertoire holds fewer than 550,000 distinct CDR3 sequences, with roughly 15% as singletons. As to time point: newly diagnosed GD, antithyroid drugs for less than 3 months. Extracted PBMC RNA gave rise to the TCR library. The CDR3 contains 16 residues. Trimming shortened V by 5 bases and J by 6 bases, and 22 bases separated the two germline ends. These data are also associated with another study on T cells in Graves' hyperthyroidism and ophthalmopathy.

The TCR was taken from a woman between 18 and 29 years old with Graves disease. The sample was peripheral blood mononuclear cells (PBMCs), taken at new diagnosis, from a patient treated with antithyroid drugs. The V call is TRBV12-3 or TRBV12-4, the J call TRBJ1-2; tentative D call: TRBD1 (5 bases). The CDR3 sequence: CASSLGGEERLNGYTF. The CDR3 DNA follows: TGTGCCAGCAGTCTCGGGGGGGAGGAAAGACTCAATGGCTACACCTTC.